These T cell receptor beta chains were read from a single sample in a study of memory CD4+ T cells and cytomegalovirus serostatus. The protocol was immunoSEQ multiplex PCR, while the TCRdb copy is restricted to in-frame clones and leaves out a portion. Altogether 40,000 to 55,000 clones are present, about 70% being singletons, with the ten largest covering about 1.2%. What was sequenced was memory CD4+ T cells from blood. The receptors were gathered from an adult in good health and CMV-seropositive. Both conserved end residues are part of each CDR3. Fields, in order: V gene, clone size, J gene, D gene, CDR3 DNA, CDR3 protein. D genes are given only for firm matches. Rows give clone size only sometimes, using once, few, many, or a class for an expanded clone.

TRBV28	.	TRBJ1-3	.	TGTGCCAGCAGTTTAGCAGGGGAAACTGGAAACACCATATATTTT	CASSLAGETGNTIYF
TRBV7-9	.	TRBJ2-5	TRBD2	TGTGCCAGCAGCTTTAGCGGGGTCCAAGAGACCCAGTACTTC	CASSFSGVQETQYF
TRBV7-9	few	TRBJ1-2	TRBD1	TGTGCCAGCAGCTCACCCTGGACAGGGTATGGCTACACCTTC	CASSSPWTGYGYTF
TRBV14	once	TRBJ2-7	.	TGTGCCAGCAGCCAAGATAAGGACGAGCAGTACTTC	CASSQDKDEQYF
TRBV2	once	TRBJ1-2	.	TGTGCCAGCAGTGTCAGTGATGGCTACACCTTC	CASSVSDGYTF
TRBV19	.	TRBJ2-1	.	TGTGCCAGTAGTGGGCGCGAGAGGGCATCCAATGAGCAGTTCTTC	CASSGRERASNEQFF
TRBV6-4	.	TRBJ2-2	.	TGTGCCAGCAGTCGTATCCGGGGAACCGGGGAGCTGTTTTTT	CASSRIRGTGELFF
TRBV2	once	TRBJ1-2	.	TGTGCCAGCAGACAGGAGAACTATGGCTACACCTTC	CASRQENYGYTF
TRBV7-9	.	TRBJ2-7	.	TGTGCCAGCAGCTTAAGGGTGGTGGTCGACGAGCAGTACTTC	CASSLRVVVDEQYF
TRBV4-2	.	TRBJ2-5	.	TGTGCCAGCAGCCAATGGGCGGGGGCAGAAGAGACCCAGTACTTC	CASSQWAGAEETQYF
TRBV5-1	.	TRBJ2-3	.	TGCGCCAGCGGAAGGAGGGGGGATGAGGGCCCAGATACGCAGTATTTT	CASGRRGDEGPDTQYF
TRBV2	.	TRBJ2-5	.	TGTGCCAGCAGTGTTTTTGGGGAATCAGAGACCCAGTACTTC	CASSVFGESETQYF
TRBV2	.	TRBJ2-1	.	TGTGCCAGCCTCCAGGGGCTGAGCTCCTACAATGAGCAGTTCTTC	CASLQGLSSYNEQFF
TRBV29-1	once	TRBJ2-1	TRBD1	TGCAGCGTTGCCGCGGGCGGGACAGGGGAAAACAATGAGCAGTTCTTC	CSVAAGGTGENNEQFF
TRBV7-9	.	TRBJ1-1	.	TGTGCCAGCAGCGACCCACGGACACGGCCCGACGCTGAAGCTTTCTTT	CASSDPRTRPDAEAFF
TRBV4-3	.	TRBJ2-1	TRBD2	TGCGCCAGCAGCCAAGGTGCTAGCGGGGGGGGGAATGAGCAGTTCTTC	CASSQGASGGGNEQFF
TRBV5-6	.	TRBJ2-1	TRBD1	TGTGCCAGCAGCCCAGCCGCCAGGGGGTTAATGAATGAGCAGTTCTTC	CASSPAARGLMNEQFF
TRBV4-1	.	TRBJ2-2	.	TGCGCCAGCAGCCCCCCGGACATGGAGGCCGGGGAGCTGTTTTTT	CASSPPDMEAGELFF
TRBV6-5	medium-sized	TRBJ1-6	.	TGTGCCAGCAGTGTCCCGGGGTCGGCCCTCCACTTT	CASSVPGSALHF
TRBV19	once	TRBJ2-1	.	TGTGCCAGTAGTATGAGCGCCGCCGATGAGCAGTTCTTC	CASSMSAADEQFF
TRBV19	.	TRBJ2-2	TRBD2	TGTGCCAGTAGTACAGGACTAGCGGGGGTCGGGGAGCTGTTTTTT	CASSTGLAGVGELFF
TRBV6-1	.	TRBJ2-7	TRBD1	TGTGCCAGCGGCTACCAGGGGGAAGTCTACGAGCAGTACTTC	CASGYQGEVYEQYF
TRBV7-2	.	TRBJ1-2	.	TGTGCCAGCAGCACGGGGGAGGACAGCTATGGCTACACCTTC	CASSTGEDSYGYTF
TRBV15	.	TRBJ2-1	.	TGTGCCACCAGCATACACTCGGGGGTGGGCGAGCAGTTCTTC	CATSIHSGVGEQFF
TRBV11-2	.	TRBJ2-1	.	TGTGCCAGCAGCTTAGCAGGGGCCAATGAGCAGTTCTTC	CASSLAGANEQFF
TRBV28	.	TRBJ1-5	TRBD1	TGTGCCATTGAGACAGGGGATCAGCCCCAGCATTTT	CAIETGDQPQHF
TRBV7-3	few	TRBJ2-6	.	TGTGCCAGCAGCTTGTTCCCGGGGAACTCTGGGGCCAACGTCCTGACTTTC	CASSLFPGNSGANVLTF
TRBV10-1	.	TRBJ1-6	.	TGCGCCAGCAGCACGGGACTTAATTCACCCCTCCACTTT	CASSTGLNSPLHF
TRBV23-1	.	TRBJ1-5	.	TGCGCCAGCAGTGACGACGGGGGTGATGCGCCCCAGCATTTT	CASSDDGGDAPQHF